This T cell receptor beta chain was recorded in a study of CD8 T cells in Susac syndrome. About the research overall: Treatment at blood withdrawal was none, corticosteroids, or intravenous immunoglobulin alone in Susac syndrome patients.

It was negative isolation that provided the CD8+ and CD4+ T cells, whereas TEMRA cells were enriched by FACS. cDNA came from about 0.5 to 1 ug RNA primed by random hexamers. TCRdb processed the immunoSEQ multiplex PCR reads anew with MiXCR; each CDR3 protein has one entry. The sample includes about 110,000 distinct CDR3 sequences, approximately 93% of them seen just once. CDR1 SGDLS and CDR2 YYNGEE come from the germline V gene. CDR3 length: 14 residues. The V end was cut by 4 bases, the J end by 3 bases, with 14 bases between. What was sequenced was CD8+ T cells from PBMCs. The origin of this receptor is a human donor with Susac syndrome. The chain carries TRBV9 and TRBJ2-7; maybe TRBD2 (6 bases). CDR3 protein: CASSPRDSNYEQYF. In DNA form, the CDR3 reads TGTGCCAGCAGCCCCCGGGACTCCAACTACGAGCAGTACTTC.